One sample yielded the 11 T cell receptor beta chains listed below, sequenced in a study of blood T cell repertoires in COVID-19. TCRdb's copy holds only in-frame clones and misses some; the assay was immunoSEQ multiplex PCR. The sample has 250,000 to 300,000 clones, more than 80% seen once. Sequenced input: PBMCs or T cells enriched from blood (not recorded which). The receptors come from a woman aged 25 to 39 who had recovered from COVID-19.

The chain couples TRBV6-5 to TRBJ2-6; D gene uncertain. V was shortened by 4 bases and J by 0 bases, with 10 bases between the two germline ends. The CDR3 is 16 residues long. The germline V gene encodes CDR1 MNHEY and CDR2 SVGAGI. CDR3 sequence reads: CASSSPTDSGANVLTF. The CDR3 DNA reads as TGTGCCAGCAGTTCCCCCACAGACTCTGGGGCCAACGTCCTGACTTTC.

The CDR3 here is CASSPSGRAGEQYF. DNA for the CDR3: TGTGCCAGCTCACCTAGCGGGAGGGCCGGCGAGCAGTACTTC. The V and J genes are TRBV18 and TRBJ2-7; 11 bases align to TRBD2. The V gene end was trimmed by 3 bases and the J gene end by 6 bases; junction bases not matched to a gene: 4. Germline loops: CDR1 KGHSH, CDR2 LQKENI. This CDR3 has 14 residues.

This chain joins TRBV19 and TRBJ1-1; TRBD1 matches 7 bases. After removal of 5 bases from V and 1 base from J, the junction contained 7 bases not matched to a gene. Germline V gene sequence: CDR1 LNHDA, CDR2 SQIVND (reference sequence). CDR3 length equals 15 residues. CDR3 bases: TGTGCCAGTAGTCAGTACGACAGGGCGAACACTGAAGCTTTCTTT. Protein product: CASSQYDRANTEAFF.

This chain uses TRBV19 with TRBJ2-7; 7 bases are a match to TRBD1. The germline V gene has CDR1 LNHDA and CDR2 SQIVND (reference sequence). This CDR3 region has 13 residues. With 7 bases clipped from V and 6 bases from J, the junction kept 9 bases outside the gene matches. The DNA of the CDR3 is TGTGCCAGTAAGGGCCAGGGGGAGCCCGAGCAGTACTTC. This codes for CASKGQGEPEQYF.

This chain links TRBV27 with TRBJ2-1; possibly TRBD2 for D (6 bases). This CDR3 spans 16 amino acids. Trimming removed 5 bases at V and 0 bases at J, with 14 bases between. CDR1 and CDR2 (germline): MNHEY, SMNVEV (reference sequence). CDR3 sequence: CASSIRAGSSYNEQFF. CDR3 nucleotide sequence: TGTGCCAGCAGTATAAGGGCGGGGAGCTCCTACAATGAGCAGTTCTTC.

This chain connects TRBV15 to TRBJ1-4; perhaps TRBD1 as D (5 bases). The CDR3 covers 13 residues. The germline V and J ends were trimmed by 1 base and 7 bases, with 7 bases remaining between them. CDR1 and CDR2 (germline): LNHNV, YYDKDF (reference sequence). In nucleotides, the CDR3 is TGTGCCACCAGCAGAGCTCAGGGTGAAAAACTGTTTTTT. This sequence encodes CATSRAQGEKLFF.

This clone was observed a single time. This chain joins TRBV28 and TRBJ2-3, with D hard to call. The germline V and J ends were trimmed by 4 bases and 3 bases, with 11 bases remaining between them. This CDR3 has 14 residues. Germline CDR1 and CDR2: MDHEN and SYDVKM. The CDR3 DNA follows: TGTGCCAGCAGTTCTGGGCCGCCGACAGATACGCAGTATTTT. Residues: CASSSGPPTDTQYF.

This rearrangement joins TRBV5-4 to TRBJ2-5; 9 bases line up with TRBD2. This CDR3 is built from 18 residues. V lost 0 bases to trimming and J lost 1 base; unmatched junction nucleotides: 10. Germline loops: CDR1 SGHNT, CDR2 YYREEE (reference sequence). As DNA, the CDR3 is TGTGCCAGCAGCTTGGAGGCGGCTAGCGGGATATCCCAAGAGACCCAGTACTTC. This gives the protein CASSLEAASGISQETQYF.

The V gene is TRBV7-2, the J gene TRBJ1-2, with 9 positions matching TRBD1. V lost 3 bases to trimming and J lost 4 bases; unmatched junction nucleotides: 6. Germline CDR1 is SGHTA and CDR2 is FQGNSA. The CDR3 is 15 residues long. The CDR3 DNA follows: TGTGCCAGCAGCTTGGGACAGGGATCTTCCTATGGCTACACCTTC. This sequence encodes CASSLGQGSSYGYTF.

The CDR3 reads CASSFPRAGGLTDSPLHF. For the CDR3, the DNA is TGTGCCAGCAGTTTCCCTCGAGCGGGGGGATTAACGGATTCACCCCTCCACTTT. The J gene is TRBJ1-6, the V gene TRBV28; D is perhaps TRBD1 (5 bases). Trimming stripped 3 bases from V and 8 bases from J, with 23 bases between. CDR1 is MDHEN and CDR2 is SYDVKM in the germline V gene. This CDR3 has 18 amino acids. Drawing the rest from reference TRBV28 and TRBJ1-6, the complete variable domain is DVKVTQSSRYLVKRTGEKVFLECVQDMDHENMFWYRQDPGLGLRLIYFSYDVKMKEKGDIPEGYSVSREKKERFSLILESASTNQTSMYLCASSFPRAGGLTDSPLHFGNGTRLTVT.

CDR3 amino acids: CASSQVHGQGQYF. CDR3 DNA: TGTGCCAGCAGCCAAGTTCACGGTCAGGGGCAGTACTTC. V is TRBV3-1 (or the pseudogene TRBV3-2) and J is TRBJ2-7; D possibly corresponds to TRBD1 (5 bases). This CDR3 has 13 amino acids. V lost 1 base to trimming and J lost 9 bases, with 13 bases between them. CDR1 is LGHDT and CDR2 is YNNKEL in the germline V gene (reference sequence).